The 25 T cell receptor beta chains given below trace back to one sample, sequenced in a study of T cell responses to AZD1222 COVID-19 vaccine. Sequencing was performed with immunoSEQ multiplex PCR; in TCRdb, only in-frame clones are kept and a portion is missing. The sample lists 130,000 or so clones, approximately 91% occurring once. This specimen consisted of peripheral blood, obtained on day 0 of AZD1222 vaccination. These receptor sequences come from an adult in good health.

The chain has TRBV6-1 and TRBJ1-2; D uncertain. Germline CDR1 MNHNS, CDR2 SASEGT. This CDR3 spans 15 amino acids. Trimming pared 1 base from V and 8 bases from J, leaving 17 bases between. The CDR3 reads CASSEVEAVGSGYTF. DNA for the CDR3: TGTGCCAGCAGTGAAGTTGAGGCAGTCGGTAGCGGCTACACCTTC.

In this sample, this clone turned up a few times. The V gene is TRBV19, the J gene TRBJ1-4; unclear D gene. Per the germline V gene, CDR1 is LNHDA and CDR2 is SQIVND (reference sequence). V lost 1 base, J lost 5 bases, and 11 bases lay in between. The CDR3 covers 15 residues. The chain's CDR3 is CASSIGYGENEKLFF. The DNA for the CDR3 is TGTGCCAGTAGTATAGGTTACGGAGAGAATGAAAAACTGTTTTTT.

V gene TRBV5-5 combines with J gene TRBJ2-3; D remains ambiguous. With 1 base removed from V and 4 bases from J, the gap between germline ends came to 10 bases. The CDR3 is 14 amino acids. The V gene's germline CDR1 is SGHKS and CDR2 YYEKEE (reference sequence). CDR3 sequence reads: CASSLRLGPDTQYF. In DNA, the CDR3 is TGTGCCAGCAGCTTGCGCCTCGGTCCAGATACGCAGTATTTT.

The chain uses TRBV6-5 and TRBJ2-7; 10 bases match TRBD1. V shed 1 base, J shed 2 bases, and the junction held 5 bases outside the gene matches. The germline gives CDR1 MNHEY, CDR2 SVGAGI. This CDR3 is 16 amino acids long. CDR3 bases: TGTGCCAGCAGTTACTGGACAGGGGGGGGAACCTACGAGCAGTACTTC. This gives the protein CASSYWTGGGTYEQYF.

The V gene is TRBV5-1, the J gene TRBJ1-1; 7 positions agree with TRBD1. The CDR3 covers 15 residues. Germline trimming cut 1 base from V and 11 bases from J; bases unmatched to any gene: 14. CDR1 is SGHRS, CDR2 YFSETQ, per germline. CDR3 sequence: CASSLRGQEGEAAFF. In nucleotides, the CDR3 is TGCGCCAGCAGCTTGAGGGGGCAAGAAGGGGAAGCGGCTTTCTTT.

The CDR3 protein is CASSQEGSGRVTGELFF. The CDR3, as DNA: TGCGCCAGCAGCCAAGAGGGTAGCGGGAGGGTCACCGGGGAGCTGTTTTTT. The chain employs TRBV4-3 and TRBJ2-2; 11 positions match TRBD2. CDR3 length: 17 amino acids. Per the germline V gene, CDR1 is LGHNA and CDR2 is YSLEER. V was clipped by 0 bases and J by 4 bases; unmatched bases: 4.

J is TRBJ2-7 and V is TRBV6-2 or TRBV6-3; D possibly corresponds to TRBD1 (6 bases). Trimming left V 6 bases short and J 0 bases short, with 15 bases between. CDR3 length: 15 amino acids. Germline CDR1 is MNHEY and CDR2 is SVGEGT. The CDR3 sequence is CASSPAAGVSYEQYF. The DNA of the CDR3 is TGTGCCAGCAGCCCCGCAGCAGGGGTCTCCTACGAGCAGTACTTC.

This chain connects TRBV5-6 to TRBJ2-3; 11 positions match TRBD1. Germline V CDR1 and CDR2: SGHDT, YYEEEE. The CDR3 is made up of 16 amino acids. V shed 3 bases, J shed 2 bases, and the junction held 5 bases outside the gene matches. As DNA, the CDR3 is TGTGCCAGCAGCTACCGGGACAGGGGGTTCACAGATACGCAGTATTTT. The encoded protein is CASSYRDRGFTDTQYF.

The chain couples TRBV7-2 to TRBJ1-2; D not certain. V lost 1 base and J lost 6, with 9 bases in between. CDR3 size: 13 residues. CDR1 is SGHTA and CDR2 is FQGNSA in the germline V gene. In DNA form, the CDR3 reads TGTGCCAGCAGCTTAGATTGGGGTCATGGCTACACCTTC. It translates to CASSLDWGHGYTF. Full variable domain (rest looked up from reference TRBV7-2 and TRBJ1-2): GAGVSQSPSNKVTEKGKDVELRCDPISGHTALYWYRQSLGQGLEFLIYFQGNSAPDKSGLPSDRFSAERTGGSVSTLTIQRTQQEDSAVYLCASSLDWGHGYTFGSGTRLTVV.

This clone was counted a few times. V usage is TRBV15 and J usage is TRBJ2-7, with TRBD2 as a possible D gene (5 bases). Trimming pared 5 bases from V and 3 bases from J, leaving 8 bases between. Germline V gene lookup returns CDR1 LNHNV and CDR2 YYDKDF (reference sequence). This CDR3 contains 12 residues. CDR3 sequence reads: CATSPRGYEQYF. CDR3 coding DNA: TGTGCCACCAGCCCCCGGGGCTACGAGCAGTACTTC. Looking up the rest from reference TRBV15 and TRBJ2-7 gives the full variable domain: DAMVIQNPRYQVTQFGKPVTLSCSQTLNHNVMYWYQQKSSQAPKLLFHYYDKDFNNEADTPDNFQSRRPNTSFCFLDIRSPGLGDTAMYLCATSPRGYEQYFGPGTRLTVT.

This chain uses TRBV30 with TRBJ1-5; tentatively, D is TRBD1 (5 bases). Germline V gene lookup returns CDR1 GTSNPN and CDR2 SVGIG (reference sequence). CDR3 length: 15 amino acids. The V end lost 0 bases, the J end lost 8 bases, and 17 bases lay between the germline ends. CDR3 loop: CAWSVLPLGPKPQHF. The CDR3 nucleotides read TGTGCCTGGAGTGTACTTCCCTTGGGGCCTAAGCCCCAGCATTTT.

The chain has TRBV18 and TRBJ2-7, with D perhaps TRBD1 (5 bases). V was shortened by 3 bases and J by 5 bases, with 11 bases between the two germline ends. Per the germline V gene, CDR1 is KGHSH and CDR2 is LQKENI. The CDR3 runs to 13 residues. The CDR3 DNA is TGTGCCAGCTCACCTCCGCCCAGGGACGAGCAGTACTTC. Protein: CASSPPPRDEQYF. The complete variable domain, with remaining parts taken from reference TRBV18 and TRBJ2-7, reads NAGVMQNPRHLVRRRGQEARLRCSPMKGHSHVYWYRQLPEEGLKFMVYLQKENIIDESGMPKERFSAEFPKEGPSILRIQQVVRGDSAAYFCASSPPPRDEQYFGPGTRLTVT.

V is TRBV2 and J is TRBJ2-1, with D possibly called TRBD1 or TRBD2 (5 bases each). From germline, CDR1 is SNHLY and CDR2 FYNNEI. Trimming left V 2 bases short and J 9 bases short, with 17 bases between. The CDR3 has 15 residues. The CDR3 reads CASSETGAPSGEQFF. Here the CDR3 DNA reads TGTGCCAGCAGTGAAACCGGGGCCCCTTCGGGTGAGCAGTTCTTC.

The chain uses TRBV27 and TRBJ2-7; D is ambiguous. The CDR3 covers 13 residues. V shed 4 bases and J shed 0 bases, with 7 bases lying between them. Germline V gene sequence: CDR1 MNHEY, CDR2 SMNVEV (reference sequence). CDR3 nucleotides: TGTGCCAGCAGTTATCAGTCCTCCTACGAGCAGTACTTC. Translation gives CASSYQSSYEQYF.

The chain combines TRBV7-2 with TRBJ2-7; 7 positions agree with TRBD2. The V segment lost 8 bases and the J segment 8 bases; nucleotides outside the gene matches: 15. CDR3 size: 14 residues. The V gene's germline CDR1 is SGHTA and CDR2 FQGNSA. The CDR3 is CASSQTREGTKQYF. CDR3 DNA sequence: TGTGCCAGCTCCCAAACGAGGGAGGGTACGAAGCAGTACTTC.

This chain's CDR3 is CASSEGVSGANVLTF. In nucleotides, the CDR3 is TGTGCCAGCAGTGAAGGAGTTTCTGGGGCCAACGTCCTGACTTTC. The V call is TRBV9, the J call TRBJ2-6; D is undetermined. Trimming took 5 bases from V and 1 from J, leaving 10 bases between them. CDR3 length: 15 amino acids. Germline V CDR1 and CDR2: SGDLS, YYNGEE.

This clone was detected only once. The rearrangement links TRBV2 to TRBJ2-7; TRBD1 matches 9 bases. The CDR3 runs 16 residues. Germline trimming cut 3 bases from V and 3 bases from J; bases unmatched to any gene: 9. Germline values: CDR1 SNHLY, CDR2 FYNNEI. The CDR3, as DNA: TGTGCCAGCAGTGATCACGCCCGGACAGGGGTCTACGAGCAGTACTTC. Residues: CASSDHARTGVYEQYF.

The genes are TRBV30 and TRBJ2-1; 7 positions match TRBD2. The trim removed 2 bases at V and 10 bases at J, leaving 5 bases unmatched. CDR1 GTSNPN and CDR2 SVGIG come from the germline V gene (reference sequence). The CDR3 runs 12 residues. CDR3 bases: TGTGCCTGGAGTCGACTAGCATACGAGCAGTTCTTC. Protein product: CAWSRLAYEQFF.

For the CDR3, the DNA is TGTGCCAGCTGTCTAGGGGGCCTTACGCAGTATTTT. This gives the protein CASCLGGLTQYF. The V gene is TRBV12-3 or TRBV12-4, the J gene TRBJ2-3; TRBD1 matches 7 bases. CDR3 length: 12 residues. The J segment lost 8 bases and the V segment lost 8 bases, leaving 7 bases of the junction unmatched.

The chain has TRBV18 and TRBJ2-5, with D unclear. From germline, CDR1 is KGHSH and CDR2 LQKENI. This CDR3 comprises 13 residues. Trimming removed 2 bases from V and 1 base from J, with 5 bases in between. CDR3 residues: CASSPAVQETQYF. The CDR3 nucleotides are TGTGCCAGCTCACCAGCAGTCCAAGAGACCCAGTACTTC.

V gene TRBV7-2 combines with J gene TRBJ2-6; a weak D match, TRBD2 (6 bases). Germline V gene lookup returns CDR1 SGHTA and CDR2 FQGNSA. Between the trimmed V and J ends, which lost 5 bases and 4 bases, there was a span of 12 bases. The CDR3 sequence is 15 residues long. CDR3 region: CASSARGVGANVLTF. For the CDR3, the DNA is TGTGCCAGCAGCGCTCGCGGGGTAGGGGCCAACGTCCTGACTTTC.

V gene TRBV10-3 combines with J gene TRBJ1-6; D may be TRBD1 (5 bases). The V and J ends lost 11 bases and 5 bases respectively, with 10 bases between them. The CDR3 consists of 12 residues. Germline values: CDR1 ENHRY, CDR2 SYGVKD. The CDR3 spells CASRDDNSPLHF. CDR3 bases: TGTGCCTCCAGGGACGATAATTCACCCCTCCACTTT.

This chain links TRBV3-1 (or the pseudogene TRBV3-2) with TRBJ2-1; D might be TRBD1 (6 bases). Germline values: CDR1 LGHDT, CDR2 YNNKEL (reference sequence). Trimming shortened V by 0 bases and J by 13 bases, and 16 bases separated the two germline ends. This CDR3 comprises 14 residues. CDR3 sequence: CASSQDVGADKQFF. The CDR3 DNA reads as TGTGCCAGCAGCCAAGACGTGGGGGCAGATAAACAGTTCTTC.

The chain carries TRBV9 and TRBJ1-2; D perhaps matches TRBD1 (5 bases). This CDR3 is built from 14 residues. In germline, CDR1 is SGDLS, CDR2 YYNGEE. Trimming stripped 3 bases from V and 5 bases from J, with 14 bases between. CDR3 sequence reads: CASSAGRDWYGYTF. Written as DNA, the CDR3 is TGTGCCAGCAGCGCGGGCAGGGACTGGTATGGCTACACCTTC.

This rearrangement joins TRBV5-4 to TRBJ1-6; 9 bases agree with TRBD1. Germline assignment: CDR1 SGHNT and CDR2 YYREEE (reference sequence). This CDR3 is 14 amino acids long. V gave up 4 bases and J gave up 10 bases; unmatched junction bases: 6. The DNA of the CDR3 is TGTGCCAGCAGCCCGGACAGGGGAGGCTCACCCCTCCACTTT. Translating gives CASSPDRGGSPLHF.